The 17 T cell receptor beta chains reported below all come from one sample, sequenced in a study of shared clonotypes between healthy human individuals. Sequencing was performed with immunoSEQ multiplex PCR; in TCRdb, only in-frame clones are kept and a portion is missing. The table includes approximately 1.4 million clones, 95% to 99% detected once. The sample was naive CD4+ T cells sorted from blood. Described subset: CD45RA+ positively selected. Receptors originate from a man aged 25-45 years in good health.

This sequence joins TRBV5-1 and TRBJ2-1, with TRBD1 matching 7 bases. The CDR3 runs 15 residues. V was clipped by 4 bases and J by 5 bases; unmatched bases: 9. Germline V lookup: CDR1 SGHRS, CDR2 YFSETQ. The DNA for the CDR3 is TGCGCCAGCAGCCCCAGGGGGACGTCTAACAATGAGCAGTTCTTC. Its translation: CASSPRGTSNNEQFF.

The chain combines TRBV28 with TRBJ1-5; 10 bases map to TRBD1. Germline V gene lookup returns CDR1 MDHEN and CDR2 SYDVKM. The CDR3 is 18 residues long. With V trimmed by 5 bases and J by 0 bases, 10 bases remained unmatched. This CDR3 is CASSLRQGAGGSNQPQHF. DNA for the CDR3: TGTGCCAGCAGTCTCCGACAGGGGGCAGGTGGTAGCAATCAGCCCCAGCATTTT.

This chain links TRBV6-5 with TRBJ2-5; 10 nucleotides agree with TRBD1. This CDR3 is built from 14 residues. Trimming removed 2 bases from V and 5 bases from J; junction bases left unmatched: 2. Per germline, CDR1 MNHEY and CDR2 SVGAGI. This CDR3 reads CASSYQGQGETQYF. The CDR3 nucleotides read TGTGCCAGCAGTTACCAGGGACAGGGGGAGACCCAGTACTTC.

V and J are TRBV18 and TRBJ2-6; D not resolved. Germline-derived CDR1 and CDR2 are KGHSH and LQKENI. The CDR3 is 18 residues long. Between the trimmed V and J ends, which lost 1 base and 0 bases, there was a span of 13 bases. The CDR3 region has the DNA TGTGCCAGCTCACCACTTGACGTACCGAACTCTGGGGCCAACGTCCTGACTTTC. This sequence encodes CASSPLDVPNSGANVLTF.

The chain carries TRBV7-2 and TRBJ1-2; 7 bases are shared with TRBD1. Per the germline V gene, CDR1 is SGHTA and CDR2 is FQGNSA. CDR3 length equals 18 residues. The V segment lost 5 bases and the J segment 2 bases; nucleotides outside the gene matches: 17. The CDR3: CASSPGGTVLTGNYGYTF. The DNA of the CDR3 is TGTGCCAGCAGCCCTGGGGGGACAGTTCTTACGGGAAACTATGGCTACACCTTC.

The chain recombines TRBV7-9 with TRBJ2-5; 11 bases match TRBD1. Germline CDR1 reads SEHNR; CDR2 reads FQNEAQ (reference sequence). J lost 5 bases, V lost 5 bases, and 7 bases had no gene match. The CDR3 spans 15 residues. The CDR3 DNA reads as TGTGCCAGCAGCCAGACCGGGACAGGGGGGGAGACCCAGTACTTC. Translating gives CASSQTGTGGETQYF. The entire variable domain, with the rest obtained from reference TRBV7-9 and TRBJ2-5, is as follows: DTGVSQNPRHKITKRGQNVTFRCDPISEHNRLYWYRQTLGQGPEFLTYFQNEAQLEKSRLLSDRFSAERPKGSFSTLEIQRTEQGDSAMYLCASSQTGTGGETQYFGPGTRLLVL.

The chain employs TRBV28 and TRBJ1-1; D not certain. The germline CDR1 and CDR2 sequences are MDHEN and SYDVKM. This CDR3 is built from 13 residues. V lost 5 bases and J lost 4, with 11 bases in between. CDR3 in amino acids: CASSPRHLTEAFF. The CDR3 DNA is TGTGCCAGCAGTCCAAGACACCTCACTGAAGCTTTCTTT.

The chain joins TRBV9 to TRBJ1-1; D ambiguous. Germline lookup yields CDR1 SGDLS and CDR2 YYNGEE. The CDR3 is 16 residues long. Trimming left V 4 bases short and J 1 base short, with 17 bases between. CDR3 loop: CASSQRLGPPNTEAFF. CDR3 coding DNA: TGTGCCAGCAGCCAAAGGCTCGGGCCGCCGAACACTGAAGCTTTCTTT.

The rearrangement joins TRBV7-9 to TRBJ2-3; 8 bases map to TRBD1. There are 15 residues in the CDR3. Unmatched junction bases numbered 3, after V lost 3 bases and J lost 1 base. Germline lookup yields CDR1 SEHNR and CDR2 FQNEAQ (reference sequence). CDR3 loop: CASSFDRGRTDTQYF. DNA for the CDR3: TGTGCCAGCAGCTTCGACAGGGGACGCACAGATACGCAGTATTTT.

The V gene is TRBV19, the J gene TRBJ2-1; 12 bases agree with TRBD1. The CDR3 has 14 residues. The germline V gene encodes CDR1 LNHDA and CDR2 SQIVND (reference sequence). Germline trimming cut 4 bases from V and 8 bases from J; bases unmatched to any gene: 3. Here the CDR3 DNA reads TGTGCCAGTAGTAAGGGGACAGGGGGCGATGAGCAGTTCTTC. It is translated as CASSKGTGGDEQFF.

The chain combines TRBV7-6 with TRBJ2-1; a possible D gene is TRBD2 (6 bases). Trimming removed 1 base from V and 5 bases from J, with 15 bases in between. The CDR3 loop spans 16 amino acids. Germline V CDR1 and CDR2: SGHVS, FNYEAQ. CDR3: CASSLVIGGTHNEQFF. As DNA, the CDR3 is TGTGCCAGCAGCTTAGTCATAGGCGGGACCCACAATGAGCAGTTCTTC.

This chain joins TRBV19 and TRBJ2-5; D unresolved. Germline assignment: CDR1 LNHDA and CDR2 SQIVND (reference sequence). This CDR3 has 13 amino acids. The ends were cut back, 4 bases at V and 1 base at J, with 7 bases in the middle. The CDR3 DNA follows: TGTGCCAGTAGTAGGTGGGTCCAAGAGACCCAGTACTTC. Translated, it gives CASSRWVQETQYF. Looking up the rest from reference TRBV19 and TRBJ2-5 gives the full variable domain: DGGITQSPKYLFRKEGQNVTLSCEQNLNHDAMYWYRQDPGQGLRLIYYSQIVNDFQKGDIAEGYSVSREKKESFPLTVTSAQKNPTAFYLCASSRWVQETQYFGPGTRLLVL.

The rearrangement links TRBV6-1 to TRBJ2-2; 7 nucleotides match TRBD1. CDR3 size: 14 residues. The V gene end was trimmed by 6 bases and the J gene end by 4 bases; junction bases not matched to a gene: 5. Germline CDR1 and CDR2: MNHNS and SASEGT. The CDR3 is CASSWTGSTGELFF. Here the CDR3 DNA reads TGTGCCAGCAGCTGGACAGGAAGCACCGGGGAGCTGTTTTTT.

This clone was counted once. The chain links TRBV7-4 to TRBJ1-5; the match to TRBD1 covers 10 bases. The germline V gene has CDR1 SGHVT and CDR2 SQSDAQ. The CDR3 runs to 16 residues. Losses at the gene ends were 5 bases for V and 4 bases for J; bases not matched to a gene: 8. The CDR3 DNA follows: TGTGCCAGCAGCCTCCAACCGGGACAGGGGAATCAGCCCCAGCATTTT. Residues: CASSLQPGQGNQPQHF.

This chain uses TRBV14 with TRBJ2-7; a weak D match, TRBD1 (5 bases). The CDR3 contains 13 residues. Germline assignment: CDR1 SGHDN and CDR2 FVKESK. Trimming shortened V by 0 bases and J by 3 bases, and 6 bases separated the two germline ends. This CDR3 is CASSQEGVYEQYF. CDR3 nucleotide sequence: TGTGCCAGCAGCCAAGAAGGGGTCTACGAGCAGTACTTC.

The chain couples TRBV7-9 to TRBJ2-1; TRBD2 agrees at 7 bases. The V gene end was trimmed by 11 bases and the J gene end by 3 bases; junction bases not matched to a gene: 10. Germline lookup yields CDR1 SEHNR and CDR2 FQNEAQ (reference sequence). There are 14 residues in the CDR3. Written as DNA, the CDR3 is TGTGCCGGTGACCCGGGGGAGGGCTACAATGAGCAGTTCTTC. Its protein product is CAGDPGEGYNEQFF. The full variable domain, rest sourced from reference TRBV7-9 and TRBJ2-1, is DTGVSQNPRHKITKRGQNVTFRCDPISEHNRLYWYRQTLGQGPEFLTYFQNEAQLEKSRLLSDRFSAERPKGSFSTLEIQRTEQGDSAMYLCAGDPGEGYNEQFFGPGTRLTVL.

This sequence joins TRBV7-2 and TRBJ1-3; D possibly corresponds to TRBD1 (5 bases). V lost 1 base, J lost 4 bases, and 11 bases lay in between. The CDR3 spans 15 residues. In germline, CDR1 is SGHTA, CDR2 FQGNSA. CDR3: CASSLEGSVGNTIYF. In DNA, the CDR3 is TGTGCCAGCAGCTTAGAGGGGTCAGTCGGAAACACCATATATTTT.